The rows below give T cell receptor beta chains drawn from one sample of a study of blood T cell repertoires in COVID-19. Method: immunoSEQ multiplex PCR; TCRdb's copy keeps in-frame clones and lacks some. The sample has about 180,000 clones; roughly 88% are singletons. The sequencing sample was made of PBMCs or T cells enriched from blood (not recorded which). These receptor sequences come from a young woman who had recovered from COVID-19. The CDR3 runs from the conserved cysteine through the conserved F or W. D genes are given only for firm matches. Expanded clones are given a class, and other clones once, few, many or no size at all.

v_call: TRBV7-9
j_call: TRBJ2-1
cdr3_length: 15
clone_size: -
d_call: TRBD2
cdr3_nt: TGTGCCACCCCCCGTAGGACTAGCGGCTACAATGAGCAGTTCTTC
cdr3_aa: CATPRRTSGYNEQFF

v_call: TRBV27
j_call: TRBJ2-7
cdr3_length: 14
clone_size: -
d_call: TRBD1
cdr3_nt: TGTGCCAGCAGTCCTGACAGGGGGCTCTACGAGCAGTACTTC
cdr3_aa: CASSPDRGLYEQYF

v_call: TRBV7-9
j_call: TRBJ1-1
cdr3_length: 15
clone_size: -
d_call: -
cdr3_nt: TGTGCCAGCAGCTTACCCCGTTGGGGGGACACTGAAGCTTTCTTT
cdr3_aa: CASSLPRWGDTEAFF

v_call: TRBV3-1/TRBV3-2
j_call: TRBJ2-1
cdr3_length: 15
clone_size: -
d_call: -
cdr3_nt: TGTGCCAGCAGCCCCCTGGGGCAAGAGTACAATGAGCAGTTCTTC
cdr3_aa: CASSPLGQEYNEQFF

v_call: TRBV20-1
j_call: TRBJ2-3
cdr3_length: 11
clone_size: -
d_call: TRBD2
cdr3_nt: TGCAGTGCAAGGCGGGAGGGAACGCAGTATTTT
cdr3_aa: CSARREGTQYF

v_call: TRBV5-6
j_call: TRBJ2-2
cdr3_length: 15
clone_size: -
d_call: TRBD1
cdr3_nt: TGTGCCAGCAGCTTCCGGACAGGGCTCTCCGGGGAGCTGTTTTTT
cdr3_aa: CASSFRTGLSGELFF

v_call: TRBV3-1/TRBV3-2
j_call: TRBJ2-7
cdr3_length: 15
clone_size: -
d_call: -
cdr3_nt: TGTGCCAGCAGCCAAGCCGGAGCGGGTTCCTACGAGCAGTACTTC
cdr3_aa: CASSQAGAGSYEQYF

v_call: TRBV2
j_call: TRBJ2-7
cdr3_length: 14
clone_size: -
d_call: -
cdr3_nt: TGTGCCAGCACCCCGGACAGTTTCACCTACGAGCAGTACTTC
cdr3_aa: CASTPDSFTYEQYF

v_call: TRBV24-1
j_call: TRBJ2-3
cdr3_length: 19
clone_size: -
d_call: TRBD2
cdr3_nt: TGTGCCACCAGTGACCACGGCAAACGACTAGCGGGACTTACAGATACGCAGTATTTT
cdr3_aa: CATSDHGKRLAGLTDTQYF

v_call: TRBV5-4
j_call: TRBJ2-2
cdr3_length: 15
clone_size: -
d_call: -
cdr3_nt: TGTGCCAGCAGCTTGGGCAGTTCGAACACCGGGGAGCTGTTTTTT
cdr3_aa: CASSLGSSNTGELFF

v_call: TRBV6-5
j_call: TRBJ2-2
cdr3_length: 16
clone_size: -
d_call: TRBD2
cdr3_nt: TGTGCCAGCAGTTACCCCCAGCGGGAGGTCCCCGGGGAGCTGTTTTTT
cdr3_aa: CASSYPQREVPGELFF

v_call: TRBV2
j_call: TRBJ2-7
cdr3_length: 15
clone_size: -
d_call: TRBD2
cdr3_nt: TGTGCCACATATCTAGCGGAAAGGGCCTCCTACGAGCAGTACTTC
cdr3_aa: CATYLAERASYEQYF

v_call: TRBV28
j_call: TRBJ1-2
cdr3_length: 14
clone_size: -
d_call: TRBD1
cdr3_nt: TGTGCCAGCAGTTTGAACAGGGGGGCCTATGGCTACACCTTC
cdr3_aa: CASSLNRGAYGYTF

v_call: TRBV2
j_call: TRBJ1-1
cdr3_length: 12
clone_size: -
d_call: -
cdr3_nt: TGTGCCAGCAGTATCGCGGGGACTGAAGCTTTCTTT
cdr3_aa: CASSIAGTEAFF

v_call: TRBV7-9
j_call: TRBJ1-2
cdr3_length: 14
clone_size: once
d_call: -
cdr3_nt: TGTGCCAGCAGCTTAAGCAGGGGCGACTATGGCTACACCTTC
cdr3_aa: CASSLSRGDYGYTF

v_call: TRBV7-9
j_call: TRBJ2-3
cdr3_length: 15
clone_size: -
d_call: TRBD2
cdr3_nt: TGTGCCAGCAGCCCACTAGCGGGAGGGGGAGATACGCAGTATTTT
cdr3_aa: CASSPLAGGGDTQYF

v_call: TRBV2
j_call: TRBJ1-6
cdr3_length: 14
clone_size: -
d_call: TRBD1
cdr3_nt: TGTGCCAGCACATCAGGACAGGGAGGTTCACCCCTCCACTTT
cdr3_aa: CASTSGQGGSPLHF

v_call: TRBV5-1
j_call: TRBJ2-7
cdr3_length: 17
clone_size: few
d_call: -
cdr3_nt: TGCGCCAGCAGCTCCCTGAGCAGGACCAGCCGGGACTACGAGCAGTACTTC
cdr3_aa: CASSSLSRTSRDYEQYF

v_call: TRBV28
j_call: TRBJ2-1
cdr3_length: 16
clone_size: -
d_call: TRBD2
cdr3_nt: TGTGCCAGCAGTCCGGGAAGCGGGGCTGGGTACAATGAGCAGTTCTTC
cdr3_aa: CASSPGSGAGYNEQFF

v_call: TRBV24-1
j_call: TRBJ2-7
cdr3_length: 15
clone_size: -
d_call: TRBD1
cdr3_nt: TGTGCCACCAGTGATGCGGCAGGGGGAATCTACGAGCAGTACTTC
cdr3_aa: CATSDAAGGIYEQYF

v_call: TRBV28
j_call: TRBJ2-7
cdr3_length: 12
clone_size: -
d_call: -
cdr3_nt: TGTGCCAGCAGTGAAACAGGTTACGAGCAGTACTTC
cdr3_aa: CASSETGYEQYF

v_call: TRBV19
j_call: TRBJ2-5
cdr3_length: 15
clone_size: once
d_call: TRBD2
cdr3_nt: TGTGCCAGTAGTATAGACACTAGCGCACAAGAGACCCAGTACTTC
cdr3_aa: CASSIDTSAQETQYF

v_call: TRBV5-1
j_call: TRBJ2-1
cdr3_length: 16
clone_size: -
d_call: TRBD2
cdr3_nt: TGCGCCAGCAGCTTGGAACTAGCGGGAGGCTACAATGAGCAGTTCTTC
cdr3_aa: CASSLELAGGYNEQFF

v_call: TRBV3-1/TRBV3-2
j_call: TRBJ1-5
cdr3_length: 15
clone_size: -
d_call: TRBD1
cdr3_nt: TGTGCCAGCAGCTCCGACAGGGGGGGGAGTCAGCCCCAGCATTTT
cdr3_aa: CASSSDRGGSQPQHF

v_call: TRBV11-2
j_call: TRBJ2-2
cdr3_length: 15
clone_size: -
d_call: TRBD2
cdr3_nt: TGTGCCAGCACCCTTAGCGGGATAGTGGGCGGGGAGCTGTTTTTT
cdr3_aa: CASTLSGIVGGELFF

v_call: TRBV18
j_call: TRBJ2-7
cdr3_length: 15
clone_size: -
d_call: -
cdr3_nt: TGTGCCAGCTCACCACCCGACAAGCCTTCCTACGAGCAGTACTTC
cdr3_aa: CASSPPDKPSYEQYF

v_call: TRBV3-1/TRBV3-2
j_call: TRBJ1-2
cdr3_length: 12
clone_size: -
d_call: -
cdr3_nt: TGTGCCAGCAGCCTTTGGACAGATGGCTACACCTTC
cdr3_aa: CASSLWTDGYTF

v_call: TRBV28
j_call: TRBJ1-5
cdr3_length: 19
clone_size: -
d_call: TRBD1
cdr3_nt: TGTGCCAGCAGCATAACCCCCCCGGGACAGGCTTATAGCAATCAGCCCCAGCATTTT
cdr3_aa: CASSITPPGQAYSNQPQHF

v_call: TRBV7-8
j_call: TRBJ1-4
cdr3_length: 16
clone_size: -
d_call: -
cdr3_nt: TGTGCCAGCAGCTTGATACAGGGAGCAACTAATGAAAAACTGTTTTTT
cdr3_aa: CASSLIQGATNEKLFF

v_call: TRBV7-9
j_call: TRBJ2-1
cdr3_length: 15
clone_size: -
d_call: -
cdr3_nt: TGTGCCAGCAGCTTTGACAGACTGCTGTACAATGAGCAGTTCTTC
cdr3_aa: CASSFDRLLYNEQFF

v_call: TRBV3-1/TRBV3-2
j_call: TRBJ2-2
cdr3_length: 13
clone_size: -
d_call: -
cdr3_nt: TGTGCCAGCAGTCCAACTTTAACCGGGGAGCTGTTTTTT
cdr3_aa: CASSPTLTGELFF

v_call: TRBV13
j_call: TRBJ2-7
cdr3_length: 17
clone_size: -
d_call: -
cdr3_nt: TGTGCCAGCAGCTTAACTCGGCAGACGCAGCGGAGTTACGAGCAGTACTTC
cdr3_aa: CASSLTRQTQRSYEQYF